The clone carrying this T cell receptor (beta chain) was found many times. TCRdb re-called the RT-PCR reads through MiXCR, storing one row per CDR3 protein. The repertoire includes fewer than 800,000 distinct CDR3 sequences, 12% to 15% of them detected once, and 3.6% sits in the top ten. The ends were cut back, 6 bases at V and 0 bases at J, with 13 bases in the middle. The germline CDR1 and CDR2 sequences are DFQATT and SNEGSKA (reference sequence). The CDR3 is made up of 14 amino acids. This sequence was found in a female donor in good health, serving as a healthy control. The sample taken for sequencing was memory CD4+ T cells from blood. The chain has TRBV20-1 and TRBJ2-3; perhaps TRBD2 as D (6 bases). The CDR3 nucleotides are TGCAGTGCCCCGATAGCGGCTAGCACAGATACGCAGTATTTT. Translated: CSAPIAASTDTQYF.